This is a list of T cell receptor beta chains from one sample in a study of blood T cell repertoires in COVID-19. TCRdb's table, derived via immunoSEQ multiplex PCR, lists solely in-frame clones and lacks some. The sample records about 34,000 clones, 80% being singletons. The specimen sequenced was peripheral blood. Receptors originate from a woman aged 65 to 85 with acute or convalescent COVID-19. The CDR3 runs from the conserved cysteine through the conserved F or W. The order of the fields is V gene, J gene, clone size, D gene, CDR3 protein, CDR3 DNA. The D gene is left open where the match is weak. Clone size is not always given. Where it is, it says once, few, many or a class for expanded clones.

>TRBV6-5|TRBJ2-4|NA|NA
CASRARLGYKNIQYF
TGTGCCAGCAGGGCCAGACTAGGTTACAAAAACATTCAGTACTTC
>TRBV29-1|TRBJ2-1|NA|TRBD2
CSVDPAGLYNEQFF
TGCAGCGTTGACCCAGCGGGGTTATACAATGAGCAGTTCTTC
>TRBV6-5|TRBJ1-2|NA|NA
CASLGGPHGYTF
TGTGCCAGCCTCGGGGGGCCCCATGGCTACACCTTC
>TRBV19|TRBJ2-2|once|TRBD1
CASRGQGPGELFF
TGTGCCAGTAGGGGACAGGGGCCCGGGGAGCTGTTTTTT
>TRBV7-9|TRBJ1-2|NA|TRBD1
CASSSWTGEGLLGGYTF
TGTGCCAGCAGCTCATGGACAGGGGAGGGTTTATTGGGCGGCTACACCTTC
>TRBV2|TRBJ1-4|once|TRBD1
CASTEQGLNEKLFF
TGTGCCAGCACCGAACAGGGGCTTAATGAAAAACTGTTTTTT
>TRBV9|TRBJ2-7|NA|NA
CASSGLPDYEQYF
TGTGCCAGCAGCGGATTACCAGACTACGAGCAGTACTTC
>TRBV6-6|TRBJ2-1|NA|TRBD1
CASSRQGEQFF
TGTGCCAGCAGTCGACAGGGCGAGCAGTTCTTC
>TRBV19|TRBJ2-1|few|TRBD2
CASSSTSGRAPSYNEQFF
TGTGCCAGTAGTTCGACTAGCGGGAGGGCCCCATCCTACAATGAGCAGTTCTTC
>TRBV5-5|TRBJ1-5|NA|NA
CASSLGLTVYQPQHF
TGTGCCAGCAGCTTGGGTCTGACAGTGTATCAGCCCCAGCATTTT
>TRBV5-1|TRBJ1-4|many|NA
CASSLVGEGEKLFF
TGCGCCAGCAGCTTGGTAGGGGAAGGAGAAAAACTGTTTTTT
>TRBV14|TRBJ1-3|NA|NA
CASSPRSLRNTIYF
TGTGCCAGCAGCCCTCGGTCGCTTAGAAACACCATATATTTT
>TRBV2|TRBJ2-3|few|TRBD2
CASSEALGGGADTQYF
TGTGCCAGCAGTGAAGCGCTAGGCGGGGGGGCAGATACGCAGTATTTT
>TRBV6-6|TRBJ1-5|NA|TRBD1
CATDERDRGNQPQHF
TGTGCCACCGACGAGCGGGACAGGGGGAATCAGCCCCAGCATTTT
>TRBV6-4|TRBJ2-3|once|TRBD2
CASRDRGDPTDTQYF
TGTGCCAGCAGGGATCGGGGGGATCCCACAGATACGCAGTATTTT
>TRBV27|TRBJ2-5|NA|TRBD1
CASSPAGGVGQETQYF
TGTGCCAGCAGTCCTGCAGGGGGCGTCGGACAAGAGACCCAGTACTTC
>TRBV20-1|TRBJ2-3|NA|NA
CSAPLTDTQYF
TGCAGTGCTCCCCTCACAGATACGCAGTATTTT
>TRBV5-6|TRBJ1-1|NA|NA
CASSFGPEAFF
TGTGCCAGCAGCTTTGGCCCTGAAGCTTTCTTT
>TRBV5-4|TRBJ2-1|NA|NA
CASSFGGSSYNEQFF
TGTGCCAGCAGCTTTGGGGGGAGCTCCTACAATGAGCAGTTCTTC
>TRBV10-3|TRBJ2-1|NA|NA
CAISDPSSDEQFF
TGTGCCATCAGTGACCCTAGCTCCGATGAGCAGTTCTTC
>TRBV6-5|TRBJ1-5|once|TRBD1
CASREGQGANQPQHF
TGTGCCAGCAGGGAGGGACAGGGAGCCAATCAGCCCCAGCATTTT
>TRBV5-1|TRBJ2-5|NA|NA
CASSLIPDQETQYF
TGCGCCAGCAGCTTGATCCCAGACCAAGAGACCCAGTACTTC
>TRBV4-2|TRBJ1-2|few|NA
CASSRGAGEGNYGYTF
TGTGCCAGCAGCCGGGGGGCGGGGGAAGGTAACTATGGCTACACCTTC
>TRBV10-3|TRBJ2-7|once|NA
CAISTRQAQYF
TGTGCCATCAGTACAAGACAGGCGCAGTACTTC
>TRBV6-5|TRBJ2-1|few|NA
CASSNFLGEQFF
TGTGCCAGCAGTAACTTTCTAGGTGAGCAGTTCTTC
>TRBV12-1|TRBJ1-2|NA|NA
CASSPCTGTGLYGYTF
TGTGCCAGCAGCCCCTGCACCGGGACAGGGTTATATGGCTACACCTTC
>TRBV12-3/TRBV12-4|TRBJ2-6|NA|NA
CASSLSGVSVLTF
TGTGCCAGCAGTTTGTCAGGCGTGTCCGTCCTGACTTTC
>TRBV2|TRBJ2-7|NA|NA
CASSPVLGAYEQYF
TGTGCCAGCAGCCCTGTACTAGGTGCCTACGAGCAGTACTTC
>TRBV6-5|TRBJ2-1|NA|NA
CASRVPGGRDEQFF
TGTGCCAGCAGGGTCCCCGGTGGGCGCGATGAGCAGTTCTTC
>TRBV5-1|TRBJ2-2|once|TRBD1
CASSLRDRGPDTGELFF
TGCGCCAGCAGCTTGCGAGACAGGGGTCCTGACACCGGGGAGCTGTTTTTT
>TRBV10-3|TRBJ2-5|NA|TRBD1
CAISEEGAPETQYF
TGTGCCATCAGCGAAGAGGGGGCTCCGGAGACCCAGTACTTC
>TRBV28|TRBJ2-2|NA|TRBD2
CASETSGNWVTGELFF
TGTGCCAGCGAAACTAGCGGTAACTGGGTAACCGGGGAGCTGTTTTTT
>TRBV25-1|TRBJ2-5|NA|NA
CASSESRGFETQYF
TGTGCCAGCAGTGAATCTCGGGGTTTCGAGACCCAGTACTTC
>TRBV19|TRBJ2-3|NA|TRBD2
CASSIGLAASTDTQYF
TGTGCCAGTAGTATAGGACTAGCAGCTAGCACAGATACGCAGTATTTT
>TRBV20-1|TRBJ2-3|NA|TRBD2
CSASTLAGTVTDTQYF
TGCAGTGCTAGTACGCTAGCGGGCACCGTGACAGATACGCAGTATTTT
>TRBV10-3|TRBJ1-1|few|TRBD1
CAISAGQGMGMNTEAFF
TGTGCCATCAGTGCTGGACAGGGAATGGGAATGAACACTGAAGCTTTCTTT
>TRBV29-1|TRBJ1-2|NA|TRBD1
CSGETGANYGYTF
TGCAGCGGGGAGACAGGGGCTAACTATGGCTACACCTTC
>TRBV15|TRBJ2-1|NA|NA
CATSDRRHNEQFF
TGTGCCACCAGCGATCGCAGGCACAATGAGCAGTTCTTC
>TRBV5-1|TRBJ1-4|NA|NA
CASSIQEGEKLFF
TGCGCCAGCAGCATCCAGGAGGGCGAAAAACTGTTTTTT
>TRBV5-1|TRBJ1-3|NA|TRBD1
CASSPRQGPGNTIYF
TGCGCCAGCAGCCCTCGACAGGGACCTGGAAACACCATATATTTT
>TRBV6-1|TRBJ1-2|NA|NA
CASSEFVGAGYTF
TGTGCCAGCAGTGAATTCGTGGGGGCGGGCTACACCTTC
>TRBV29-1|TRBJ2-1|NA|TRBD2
CSVEDRSSGNNEQFF
TGCAGCGTTGAAGATCGGTCTAGCGGAAACAATGAGCAGTTCTTC